These 22 T cell receptor beta chains were all obtained from the same sample, sequenced in a study of cytomegalovirus exposure and HLA in healthy donors. PCR employed 60 Vbeta and 13 Jbeta primers. Sequencing used immunoSEQ multiplex PCR; TCRdb keeps in-frame clones, though not all of them. Of some 150,000 clones listed, roughly four fifths were seen once; the top ten hold about 10%. Material for sequencing was PBMCs. These receptors came from a man aged 45-65 years in good health and CMV-seropositive.

This sequence joins TRBV7-3 and TRBJ1-1, with no clear D. This CDR3 contains 13 residues. Germline CDR1 reads SGHTA; CDR2 reads FQGTGA. Trimming cost V 1 base and J 8 bases, with 11 bases left between them. CDR3 DNA: TGTGCCAGCAGCTTAAAGTTTGGCGGGGAAGCTTTCTTT. It specifies CASSLKFGGEAFF.

This chain joins TRBV25-1 and TRBJ2-6; 10 positions agree with TRBD1. The germline gives CDR1 MGHDK, CDR2 SYGVNS. This CDR3 comprises 17 residues. Trimming cost V 4 bases and J 2 bases; bases outside gene matches: 5. CDR3 nucleotides: TGTGCCAGCAGTGGACAGGGGGCGCTCACTGGGGCCAACGTCCTGACTTTC. Protein: CASSGQGALTGANVLTF.

V usage is TRBV13 and J usage is TRBJ2-3, with D possibly matching TRBD2 (5 bases). The CDR3 runs to 16 residues. V dropped 0 bases and J dropped 0 bases, with 10 bases sitting between them. CDR1 is PRHDT and CDR2 is FYEKMQ in the germline V gene (reference sequence). The CDR3 reads CASSLGTIHSTDTQYF. The DNA of the CDR3 is TGTGCCAGCAGCTTAGGGACTATCCATAGCACAGATACGCAGTATTTT. The complete variable domain, with remaining parts taken from reference TRBV13 and TRBJ2-3, reads AAGVIQSPRHLIKEKRETATLKCYPIPRHDTVYWYQQGPGQDPQFLISFYEKMQSDKGSIPDRFSAQQFSDYHSELNMSSLELGDSALYFCASSLGTIHSTDTQYFGPGTRLTVL.

J is TRBJ1-3 and V is TRBV19; 9 bases match TRBD1. The length of the CDR3 is 15 residues. Germline V gene sequence: CDR1 LNHDA, CDR2 SQIVND (reference sequence). V lost 3 bases, J lost 2 bases, and 2 bases stayed unmatched. CDR3 in amino acids: CASSIGQGTGNTIYF. CDR3 DNA: TGTGCCAGTAGTATCGGACAGGGGACTGGAAACACCATATATTTT. Looking up the rest from reference TRBV19 and TRBJ1-3 gives the full variable domain: DGGITQSPKYLFRKEGQNVTLSCEQNLNHDAMYWYRQDPGQGLRLIYYSQIVNDFQKGDIAEGYSVSREKKESFPLTVTSAQKNPTAFYLCASSIGQGTGNTIYFGEGSWLTVV.

The rearrangement links TRBV10-1 to TRBJ2-7; TRBD2 agrees at 7 bases. The germline CDR1 and CDR2 sequences are WNHNN and SYGVQD (reference sequence). The CDR3 runs 14 residues. The trim removed 6 bases at V and 6 bases at J, leaving 11 bases unmatched. This CDR3 reads CASSGGEGGFEQYF. The DNA of the CDR3 is TGCGCCAGCAGCGGAGGGGAGGGTGGGTTCGAGCAGTACTTC.

The genes are TRBV7-9 and TRBJ2-7, with 7 bases fitting TRBD2. With 1 base clipped from V and 3 bases from J, the junction kept 6 bases outside the gene matches. This CDR3 is built from 15 residues. The germline V gene has CDR1 SEHNR and CDR2 FQNEAQ (reference sequence). CDR3 sequence: CASSLGGGSFYEQYF. DNA of the CDR3: TGTGCCAGCAGCTTAGGAGGCGGGAGTTTCTACGAGCAGTACTTC.

The V call is TRBV11-2, the J call TRBJ1-1; perhaps TRBD1 as D (6 bases). In germline, CDR1 is SGHAT, CDR2 FQNNGV. The CDR3 runs to 15 residues. Trimming cost V 3 bases and J 3 bases, with 14 bases left between them. The CDR3, as DNA: TGTGCCAGCAGCTTGGCGTATCAGGGGTACACTGAAGCTTTCTTT. This translates into CASSLAYQGYTEAFF.

The chain links TRBV5-4 to TRBJ2-1; 10 bases line up with TRBD2. Germline CDR1 SGHNT, CDR2 YYREEE (reference sequence). Trimming at V came to 5 bases and at J to 5 bases, leaving 7 bases not matched to a gene. The CDR3 is 15 amino acids. The CDR3: CASREGLAQNNEQFF. For the CDR3, the DNA is TGTGCCAGCAGAGAGGGACTAGCGCAAAACAATGAGCAGTTCTTC.

The chain carries TRBV11-2 and TRBJ2-3, with 9 bases matching TRBD1. J gave up 6 bases and V 4 bases, and 8 bases lay outside the gene matches. The CDR3 sequence is 15 residues long. The germline V gene encodes CDR1 SGHAT and CDR2 FQNNGV. This chain's CDR3 is CASSSGAGQGDTQYF. CDR3 coding DNA: TGTGCCAGCAGCTCCGGGGCGGGACAGGGTGATACGCAGTATTTT.

This clone occurred a few times. The J gene is TRBJ2-5, the V gene TRBV7-8; 10 bases agree with TRBD1. The assigned J gene may be wrong: the sequence end matches TRBJ2-7 better. CDR1 SGHVS and CDR2 FQNEAQ come from the germline V gene. This CDR3 contains 14 residues. The CDR3 DNA reads as TGTGCCAGCAGCTTGCGGGACAGGGGCCACGAGCAGTACTTC. Translating gives CASSLRDRGHEQYF.

This chain uses TRBV19 with TRBJ1-5, with D perhaps TRBD1 (6 bases). V was shortened by 8 bases and J by 3 bases, with 11 bases between the two germline ends. The CDR3 is 13 amino acids. The V gene's germline CDR1 is LNHDA and CDR2 SQIVND (reference sequence). The CDR3 reads CASRGAVNQPQHF. CDR3 bases: TGTGCCAGTCGGGGGGCCGTCAATCAGCCCCAGCATTTT.

This chain joins TRBV5-1 and TRBJ1-1; TRBD1 matches 7 bases. This CDR3 region has 15 residues. Trimming took 3 bases from V and 3 from J; bases not matched to a gene: 8. Germline values: CDR1 SGHRS, CDR2 YFSETQ. Written as DNA, the CDR3 is TGCGCCAGCAGCTCTCTACAGGGGAGTTACACTGAAGCTTTCTTT. Amino acids: CASSSLQGSYTEAFF.

Points on this clone: The sample contains more than one DNA sequence encoding this CDR3. The gene calls are TRBV4-2 and TRBJ2-1; TRBD2 matches 9 bases. The length of the CDR3 is 16 residues. Germline V lookup: CDR1 LGHNA, CDR2 YNFKEQ. The V and J ends lost 1 base and 6 bases, in that order; junction bases with no gene match: 7. This CDR3 is CASSQAGTSMGNEQFF. CDR3 bases: TGTGCCAGCAGCCAAGCCGGGACTAGCATGGGCAATGAGCAGTTCTTC.

This chain uses TRBV6-1 with TRBJ2-5; possible D gene TRBD2, 6 bases. CDR3 length: 15 residues. The germline V gene has CDR1 MNHNS and CDR2 SASEGT. Trimming pared 2 bases from V and 2 bases from J, leaving 12 bases between. The CDR3 nucleotides read TGTGCCAGCAGTGAACGGTCGGGGAGGCAAGAGACCCAGTACTTC. Its translation: CASSERSGRQETQYF.

The chain joins TRBV19 to TRBJ2-3; D call uncertain. V was cut by 1 base and J by 0 bases, with 11 bases left in between. The CDR3 extends over 16 amino acids. Germline V gene lookup returns CDR1 LNHDA and CDR2 SQIVND (reference sequence). CDR3 loop: CASSIGAAYSTDTQYF. The CDR3 DNA reads TGTGCCAGTAGTATAGGGGCAGCCTATAGCACAGATACGCAGTATTTT.

The chain joins TRBV28 to TRBJ1-1, with 7 bases matching TRBD1. Germline V lookup: CDR1 MDHEN, CDR2 SYDVKM. The CDR3 is 14 residues long. V was clipped by 7 bases and J by 1 base; unmatched bases: 6. Here the CDR3 DNA reads TGTGCCAGCAACCAGCCAGGGGGGAACACTGAAGCTTTCTTT. Amino acids: CASNQPGGNTEAFF. The full variable domain, with the rest looked up from reference TRBV28 and TRBJ1-1, is DVKVTQSSRYLVKRTGEKVFLECVQDMDHENMFWYRQDPGLGLRLIYFSYDVKMKEKGDIPEGYSVSREKKERFSLILESASTNQTSMYLCASNQPGGNTEAFFGQGTRLTVV.

The rearrangement uses TRBV11-1 and TRBJ2-3; 7 bases agree with TRBD2. Germline-derived CDR1 and CDR2 are SGHAT and FQDESV (reference sequence). The CDR3 totals 16 residues. Unmatched junction bases numbered 6, after V lost 3 bases and J lost 0 bases. The CDR3 bases are TGTGCCAGCAGCTTCCCCAAGCGGGGCAGCACAGATACGCAGTATTTT. It codes for CASSFPKRGSTDTQYF.

For this clone: One end of the junction does not line up with germline, which may come from a read error. This sequence joins TRBV7-7 and TRBJ2-3; D is uncertain. Germline CDR1 and CDR2: SSHAT and FNYEAQ (reference sequence). The CDR3 is made up of 15 amino acids. The CDR3 DNA reads TGTGCTAGCAGCTTATCCCAGGCTAGCACAGATACGCAGTATTTT. Its protein is CASSLSQASTDTQYF.

Worth noting for this clone: This sample also contains other DNA sequences that code for the same CDR3. The chain couples TRBV7-6 to TRBJ1-1; tentatively, D is TRBD1 (5 bases). V was clipped by 1 base and J by 5 bases, with 14 bases between them. Germline V gene sequence: CDR1 SGHVS, CDR2 FNYEAQ. The CDR3 loop spans 15 amino acids. The CDR3 DNA follows: TGTGCCAGCAGCTTAGAAACGGGGGTTTTGACTGAAGCTTTCTTT. It is translated as CASSLETGVLTEAFF.

The CDR3 bases are TGTGCCAGCAGCGTCCCGGGACACGAGAACACTGAAGCTTTCTTT. This sequence encodes CASSVPGHENTEAFF. This sequence joins TRBV7-8 and TRBJ1-1, with D maybe TRBD1 (6 bases). Trimming took off 5 bases at V and 1 base at J, with 14 bases between the two ends. This CDR3 is 15 amino acids long. CDR1 SGHVS and CDR2 FQNEAQ come from the germline V gene.

This sequence joins TRBV4-3 and TRBJ2-2, with D possibly TRBD2 on 5 matching bases. From germline, CDR1 is LGHNA and CDR2 YSLEER. The CDR3 extends over 15 amino acids. V was clipped by 3 bases and J by 4 bases, with 12 bases between them. This CDR3 reads CASSHDLSGTGELFF. The CDR3 coding sequence is TGCGCCAGCAGCCATGATCTCAGCGGCACCGGGGAGCTGTTTTTT.

The chain couples TRBV9 to TRBJ2-2; 11 bases agree with TRBD2. Trimming cost V 0 bases and J 0 bases; bases outside gene matches: 7. Germline assignment: CDR1 SGDLS and CDR2 YYNGEE. The CDR3 contains 19 residues. The CDR3 spells CASSVDISGGAPNTGELFF. CDR3 DNA sequence: TGTGCCAGCAGCGTAGATATTAGCGGGGGGGCCCCGAACACCGGGGAGCTGTTTTTT.